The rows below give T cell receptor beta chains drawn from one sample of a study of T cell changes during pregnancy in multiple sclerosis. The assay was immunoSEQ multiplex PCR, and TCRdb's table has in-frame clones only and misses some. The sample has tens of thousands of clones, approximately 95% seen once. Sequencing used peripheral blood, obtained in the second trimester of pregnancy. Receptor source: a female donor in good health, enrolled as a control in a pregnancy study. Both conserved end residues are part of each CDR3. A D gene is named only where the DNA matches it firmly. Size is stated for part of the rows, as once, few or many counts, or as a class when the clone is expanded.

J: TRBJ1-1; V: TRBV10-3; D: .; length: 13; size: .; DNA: TGTGCCATCAGTGAGTCGGGGGCCACTGAAGCTTTCTTT; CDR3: CAISESGATEAFF
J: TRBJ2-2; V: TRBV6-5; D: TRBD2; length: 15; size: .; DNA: TGTGCCAGCAGCCGCGGGGGGGCCGGCACCGGGGAGCTGTTTTTT; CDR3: CASSRGGAGTGELFF
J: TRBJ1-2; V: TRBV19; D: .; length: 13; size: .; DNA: TGTGCCAGTAGTTTCATAGAGAACTATGGCTACACCTTC; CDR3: CASSFIENYGYTF
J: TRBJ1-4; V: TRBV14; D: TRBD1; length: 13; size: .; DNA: TGTGCCAGCAGCCTTCCAGGGGGTGAAAAACTGTTTTTT; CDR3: CASSLPGGEKLFF
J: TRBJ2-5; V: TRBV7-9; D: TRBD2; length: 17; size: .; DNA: TGTGCCAGCAGTCGAGGCCCGACTAGCGGGAGAATAGAGACCCAGTACTTC; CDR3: CASSRGPTSGRIETQYF
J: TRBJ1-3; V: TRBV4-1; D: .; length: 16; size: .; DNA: TGCGCCAGCAGCCATCCTGGGGGGGCCGGCGGAAACACCATATATTTT; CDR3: CASSHPGGAGGNTIYF
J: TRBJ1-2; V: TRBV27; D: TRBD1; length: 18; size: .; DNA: TGTGCCAGCAGTTTATCCCGGACAGGGGGATTAAGGGGCTATGGCTACACCTTC; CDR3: CASSLSRTGGLRGYGYTF
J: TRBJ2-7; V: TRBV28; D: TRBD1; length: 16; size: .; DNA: TGTGCCAGCAGTTCAATATGGGGGACAGGGGACTACGAGCAGTACTTC; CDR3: CASSSIWGTGDYEQYF
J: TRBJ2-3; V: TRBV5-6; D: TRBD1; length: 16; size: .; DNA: TGTGCCAGCAGCACCCCGACAGGGATACAAACAGATACGCAGTATTTT; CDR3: CASSTPTGIQTDTQYF
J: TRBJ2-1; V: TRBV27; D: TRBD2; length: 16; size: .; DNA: TGTGCCAGCAGTCCGTATCGGGAGGGCTCCTACAATGAGCAGTTCTTC; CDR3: CASSPYREGSYNEQFF
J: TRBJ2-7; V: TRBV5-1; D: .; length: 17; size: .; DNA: TGCGCCAGCAGCTTGACCGTTGGTCCAGGGCCATCGGGTGAGCAGTACTTC; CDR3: CASSLTVGPGPSGEQYF
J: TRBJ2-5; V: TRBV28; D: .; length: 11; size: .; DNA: TGTGCCAGCAGTTTATCGAGAACCCAGTACTTC; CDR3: CASSLSRTQYF
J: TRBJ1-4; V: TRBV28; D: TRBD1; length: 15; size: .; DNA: TGTGCCAGCAAGAACCCCGGGACAGCCGAGGAAAAACTGTTTTTT; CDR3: CASKNPGTAEEKLFF
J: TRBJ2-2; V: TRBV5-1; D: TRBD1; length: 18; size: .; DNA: TGCGCCAGCAGTCCCGGGACAGGGTTTGGAGTGAACACCGGGGAGCTGTTTTTT; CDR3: CASSPGTGFGVNTGELFF
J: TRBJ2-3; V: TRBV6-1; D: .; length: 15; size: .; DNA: TGTGCCAGCAGTGCTGTCAGGGAGGCCGCAGATACGCAGTATTTT; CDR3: CASSAVREAADTQYF
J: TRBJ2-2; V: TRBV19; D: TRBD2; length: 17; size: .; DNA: TGTGCCAGTAGTCCGGGACTAGCGGGAGAGTTAACCGGGGAGCTGTTTTTT; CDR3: CASSPGLAGELTGELFF
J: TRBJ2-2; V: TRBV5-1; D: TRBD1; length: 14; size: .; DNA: TGCGCCAGTAAAAATCAAACAGGGGCCGGGGAGCTGTTTTTT; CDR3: CASKNQTGAGELFF
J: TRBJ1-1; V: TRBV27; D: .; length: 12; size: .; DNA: TGTGCCAGCCAGGCAGGGAACACTGAAGCTTTCTTT; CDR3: CASQAGNTEAFF
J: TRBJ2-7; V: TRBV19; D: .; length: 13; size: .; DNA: TGTGCCAGTAGTACCAGGGATTGGAACGAGCAGTACTTC; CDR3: CASSTRDWNEQYF
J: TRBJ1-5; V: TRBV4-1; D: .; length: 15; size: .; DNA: TGCGCCAGCAGCCAAGCACTGAGTAGCAATCAGCCCCAGCATTTT; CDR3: CASSQALSSNQPQHF
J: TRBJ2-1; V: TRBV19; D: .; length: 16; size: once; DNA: TGTGCCAGTAGTAGGCTCGCTAGCCAGAAAGGAGGAGAGCAGTTCTTC; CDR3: CASSRLASQKGGEQFF
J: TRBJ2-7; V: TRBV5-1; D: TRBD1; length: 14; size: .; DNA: TGCGCCAGCAGCTGGGGACAGAAAGAGGGGGAGCAGTACTTC; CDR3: CASSWGQKEGEQYF
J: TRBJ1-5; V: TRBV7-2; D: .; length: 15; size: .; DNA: TGTGCCAGCAGCTTAGTAGCAGGCAGGGCCGAGCCCCAGCATTTT; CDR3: CASSLVAGRAEPQHF
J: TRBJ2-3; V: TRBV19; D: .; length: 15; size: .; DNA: TGTGCCAGTAGTATTAATCTGGACTACCGACATACGCAGTATTTT; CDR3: CASSINLDYRHTQYF
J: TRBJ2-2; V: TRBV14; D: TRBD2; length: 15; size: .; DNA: TGTGCCAGCAGCCGCGGAAGCGGGAGAACCGGGGAGCTGTTTTTT; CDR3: CASSRGSGRTGELFF
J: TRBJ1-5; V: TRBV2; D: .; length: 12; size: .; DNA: TGTGCCAGCAGAGCCGAAGATCGGCCCCAGCATTTT; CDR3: CASRAEDRPQHF
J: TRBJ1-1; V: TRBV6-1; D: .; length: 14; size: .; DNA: TGTGCCAGCAAACCCTTACCCAGTAACACTGAAGCTTTCTTT; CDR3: CASKPLPSNTEAFF
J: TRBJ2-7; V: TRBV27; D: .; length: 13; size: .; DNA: TGTGCCAGCAGTCCCCGGGGAGCCCTTGAGCAGTACTTC; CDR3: CASSPRGALEQYF
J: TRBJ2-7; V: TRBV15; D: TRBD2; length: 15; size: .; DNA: TGTGCCACCAGCAGCCGGACTAGCGGGAGTTACGAGCAGTACTTC; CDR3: CATSSRTSGSYEQYF
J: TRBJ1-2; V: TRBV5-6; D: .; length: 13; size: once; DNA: TGTGCCAGCAGCAAGACAGGCCCATATGGCTACACCTTC; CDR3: CASSKTGPYGYTF
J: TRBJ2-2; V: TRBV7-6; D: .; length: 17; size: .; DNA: TGTGCCAGCAGCTTAGGGAGGAACGGGAGAAACACCGGGGAGCTGTTTTTT; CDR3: CASSLGRNGRNTGELFF
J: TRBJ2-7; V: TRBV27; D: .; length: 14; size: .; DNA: TGTGCCAGCAGTTTAGGGACTGAAAGACGAGAGCAGTACTTC; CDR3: CASSLGTERREQYF
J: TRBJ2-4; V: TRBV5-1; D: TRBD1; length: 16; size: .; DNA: TGCGCCAGCAGCCTGGGGACAGCCCTAGCCAAAAACATTCAGTACTTC; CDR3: CASSLGTALAKNIQYF
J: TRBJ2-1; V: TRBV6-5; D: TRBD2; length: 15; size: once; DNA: TGTGCCAGCAGACCCCTAGCGGGAGTGATTAATGAGCAGTTCTTC; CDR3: CASRPLAGVINEQFF
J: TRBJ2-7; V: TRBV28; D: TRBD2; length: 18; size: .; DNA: TGTGCCAGCAGTTCTTTTCAAACGCCGGGACTAGCGGCGTCCGAGCAGTACTTC; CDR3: CASSSFQTPGLAASEQYF
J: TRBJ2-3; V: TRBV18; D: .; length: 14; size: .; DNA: TGTGCCAGCTCACCACAGGGGTGGACAGATACGCAGTATTTT; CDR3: CASSPQGWTDTQYF
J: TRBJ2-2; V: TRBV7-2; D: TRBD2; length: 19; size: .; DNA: TGTGCCAGCAGCCTAGTAGGGACGACTAGCGGGATGTCCGCCGGGGAGCTGTTTTTT; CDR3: CASSLVGTTSGMSAGELFF
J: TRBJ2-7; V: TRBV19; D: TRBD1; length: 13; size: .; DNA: TGTGCCAGTAGTGAGACAGGGGGACCGACTCAGTACTTC; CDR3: CASSETGGPTQYF
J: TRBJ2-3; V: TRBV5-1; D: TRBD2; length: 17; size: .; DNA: TGCGCCAGCAGCTTGGGACTAGCGGGACTACTAGAAGATACGCAGTATTTT; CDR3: CASSLGLAGLLEDTQYF
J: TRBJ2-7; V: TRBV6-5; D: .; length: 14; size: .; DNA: TGTGCCAGCAGCCCCTCAGGGGAGTCCTACGAGCAGTACTTC; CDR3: CASSPSGESYEQYF
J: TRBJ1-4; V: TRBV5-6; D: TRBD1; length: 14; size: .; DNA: TGTGCCAGCAGCATCAGGGGGCGCGTGGAAAAACTGTTTTTT; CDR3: CASSIRGRVEKLFF
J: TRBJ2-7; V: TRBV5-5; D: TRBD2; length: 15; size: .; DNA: TGTGCCAGCAGCTCATACGGGGGAGGGGCCTACGAGCAGTACTTC; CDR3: CASSSYGGGAYEQYF
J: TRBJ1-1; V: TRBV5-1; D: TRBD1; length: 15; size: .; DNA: TGCGCCAGCAGCATCATACCGGGACAGAGCACTGAAGCTTTCTTT; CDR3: CASSIIPGQSTEAFF
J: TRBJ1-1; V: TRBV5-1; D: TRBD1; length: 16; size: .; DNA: TGCGCCAGCAGTTGGATGGGACAGGGGGCTTCGGCTGAAGCTTTCTTT; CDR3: CASSWMGQGASAEAFF
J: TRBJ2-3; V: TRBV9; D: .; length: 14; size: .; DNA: TGTGCCAGCAGCGCCCAGACAGTTACAGATACGCAGTATTTT; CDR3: CASSAQTVTDTQYF
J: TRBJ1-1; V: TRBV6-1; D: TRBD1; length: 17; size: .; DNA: TGTGCCAGCAGTGAAGTTGTCCGGACAGGGGATTTTCCTGAAGCTTTCTTT; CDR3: CASSEVVRTGDFPEAFF
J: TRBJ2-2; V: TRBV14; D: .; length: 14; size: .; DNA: TGTGCCAGCAGCGGCGGATACAGGACCGGGGAGCTGTTTTTT; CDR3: CASSGGYRTGELFF
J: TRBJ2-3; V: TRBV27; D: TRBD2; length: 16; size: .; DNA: TGTGCCAGCAGCACCAGGGCTAGCGGGAGCACAGATACGCAGTATTTT; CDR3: CASSTRASGSTDTQYF
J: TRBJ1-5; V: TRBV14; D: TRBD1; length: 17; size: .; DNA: TGTGCCAGCAGCTATCGGAAGGGGGCAAATAGCAATCAGCCCCAGCATTTT; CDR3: CASSYRKGANSNQPQHF
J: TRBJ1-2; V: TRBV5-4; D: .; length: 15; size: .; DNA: TGTGCCAGCAGCCCTCAGTTAGGCAGGGAGGAAGGCTACACCTTC; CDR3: CASSPQLGREEGYTF
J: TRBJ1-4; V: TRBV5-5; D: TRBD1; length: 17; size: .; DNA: TGTGCCAGCAGTCGGCGGGACAGGAGTATTCCTAATGAAAAACTGTTTTTT; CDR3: CASSRRDRSIPNEKLFF
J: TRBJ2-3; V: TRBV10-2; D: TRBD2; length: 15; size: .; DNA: TGCGCCAGCAGTCGGACTAGCGGGAGTGTGGATACGCAGTATTTT; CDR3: CASSRTSGSVDTQYF
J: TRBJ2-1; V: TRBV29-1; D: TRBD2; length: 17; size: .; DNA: TGCAGCGTGGGGGGGACTAGCGGGACTCCGGGATACAATGAGCAGTTCTTC; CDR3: CSVGGTSGTPGYNEQFF
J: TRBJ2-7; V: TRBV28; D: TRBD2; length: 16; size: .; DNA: TGTGCCAGCAGTTCCCCCGGACTAGCGGGAGGATACGAGCAGTACTTC; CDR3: CASSSPGLAGGYEQYF
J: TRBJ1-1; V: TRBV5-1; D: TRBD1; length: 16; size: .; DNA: TGCGCCAGCAGCTTGGCCGGGACAGGGAGAAACACTGAAGCTTTCTTT; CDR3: CASSLAGTGRNTEAFF